Sequencing of this T cell receptor beta chain was carried out in a study of T cell responses to AZD1222 COVID-19 vaccine. General study results and limits: With two AZD1222 doses given, Spike-specific TCR breadth and depth both rose. Regions 160-218 and 743-854 held dominance among vaccine-associated CD4 TCRs, which spanned spike. Only 5 or 6 AZD1222 recipients tested seropositive at baseline. Clonal diversity was possibly underestimated, and the donors were mostly white British, with more females.

Details on this clone: Antigen specificity is unknown.

Germline CDR1 reads SGHNT; CDR2 reads YYREEE (reference sequence). The CDR3 runs 15 residues. Trimming cost V 4 bases and J 4 bases, with 18 bases left between them. Here immunoSEQ multiplex PCR was the method, and the copy in TCRdb shows in-frame clones only, minus some. The table has under 200,000 clones, around 93% seen once; the top ten hold about 4.2%. The sample here was peripheral blood, taken on day 0 of AZD1222 vaccination. The TCR originated in an adult in good health. This chain connects TRBV5-4 to TRBJ2-7, with a possible D match to TRBD1 (8 bases). This CDR3 is CASSPTGGELYEQYF. The CDR3 bases are TGTGCCAGCAGCCCTACAGGGGGGGAACTTTACGAGCAGTACTTC.